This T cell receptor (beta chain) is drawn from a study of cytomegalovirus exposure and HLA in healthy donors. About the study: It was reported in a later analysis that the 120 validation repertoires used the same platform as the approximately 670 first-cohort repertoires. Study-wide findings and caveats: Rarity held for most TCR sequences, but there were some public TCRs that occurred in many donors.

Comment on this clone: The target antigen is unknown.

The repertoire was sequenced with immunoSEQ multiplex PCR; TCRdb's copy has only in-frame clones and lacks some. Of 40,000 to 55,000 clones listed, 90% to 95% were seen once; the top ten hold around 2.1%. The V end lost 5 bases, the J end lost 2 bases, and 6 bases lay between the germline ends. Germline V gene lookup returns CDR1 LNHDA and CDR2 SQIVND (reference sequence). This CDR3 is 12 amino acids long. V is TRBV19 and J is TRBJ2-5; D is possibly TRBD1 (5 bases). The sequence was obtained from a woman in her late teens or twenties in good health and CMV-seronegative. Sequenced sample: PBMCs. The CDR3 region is CASSPGQETQYF. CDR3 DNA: TGTGCCAGTAGTCCAGGGCAAGAGACCCAGTACTTC.